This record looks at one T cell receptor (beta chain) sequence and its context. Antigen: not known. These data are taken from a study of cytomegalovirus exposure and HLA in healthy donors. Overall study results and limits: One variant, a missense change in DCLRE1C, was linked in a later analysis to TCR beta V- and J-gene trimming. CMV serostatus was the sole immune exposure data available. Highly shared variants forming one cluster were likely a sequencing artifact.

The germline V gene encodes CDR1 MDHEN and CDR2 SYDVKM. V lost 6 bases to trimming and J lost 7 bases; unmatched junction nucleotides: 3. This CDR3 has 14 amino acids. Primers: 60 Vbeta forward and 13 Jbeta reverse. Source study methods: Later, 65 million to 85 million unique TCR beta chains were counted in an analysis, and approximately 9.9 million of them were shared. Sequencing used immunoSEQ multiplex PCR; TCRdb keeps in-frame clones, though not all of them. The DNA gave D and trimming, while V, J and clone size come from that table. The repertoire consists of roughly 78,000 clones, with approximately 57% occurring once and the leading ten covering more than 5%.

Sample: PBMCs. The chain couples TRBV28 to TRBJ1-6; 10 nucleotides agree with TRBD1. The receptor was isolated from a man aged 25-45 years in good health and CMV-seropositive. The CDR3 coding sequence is TGTGCCAGCAGCTGGGGACAGGGGAATTCACCCCTCCACTTT. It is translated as CASSWGQGNSPLHF. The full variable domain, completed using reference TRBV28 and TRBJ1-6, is DVKVTQSSRYLVKRTGEKVFLECVQDMDHENMFWYRQDPGLGLRLIYFSYDVKMKEKGDIPEGYSVSREKKERFSLILESASTNQTSMYLCASSWGQGNSPLHFGNGTRLTVT.